This is a list of T cell receptor beta chains from one sample in a study of Ad26.COV2.S vaccination and SARS-CoV-2 variants. Sequencing used immunoSEQ multiplex PCR; TCRdb keeps in-frame clones, though not all of them. The sample lists some 500,000 clones, approximately 92% occurring once. Sequencing used peripheral blood, obtained in a trial of Ad26.COV2.S vaccine versus placebo. The receptors here all came from a person aged 18-65 years who received the Ad26.COV2.S COVID-19 vaccine or a placebo. CDR3s include the opening cysteine and the closing phenylalanine or tryptophan. The D gene is left open where the match is weak. A row's size may be missing; if present it is once, few, many or a size class.

CDR3aa,CDR3nt,abundance,v_gene,j_gene,d_gene
CASRPTRDRANEKLFF,TGTGCCAGCAGACCAACCCGGGACAGGGCTAATGAAAAACTGTTTTTT,-,TRBV7-8,TRBJ1-4,TRBD1
CASSSQGYYGYTF,TGTGCCAGCAGCTCACAGGGTTACTATGGCTACACCTTC,-,TRBV11-2,TRBJ1-2,-
CATGQGANDEQYF,TGTGCCACCGGCCAGGGGGCGAACGACGAGCAGTACTTC,-,TRBV15,TRBJ2-7,TRBD1
CASFSPPSDGSGNTIYF,TGTGCCAGCTTTTCTCCCCCCTCCGATGGCTCTGGAAACACCATATATTTT,-,TRBV28,TRBJ1-3,-
CASSPLRGYSWSGELFF,TGCGCCAGCAGCCCCCTCAGGGGATATAGTTGGTCCGGGGAGCTGTTTTTT,-,TRBV4-3,TRBJ2-2,-
CASNRGRSYNEQFF,TGTGCCAGTAATCGGGGCCGCTCCTACAATGAGCAGTTCTTC,-,TRBV19,TRBJ2-1,-
CASSQVSGTGGNTIYF,TGCGCCAGCAGCCAAGTTTCCGGGACAGGGGGAAACACCATATATTTT,-,TRBV4-3,TRBJ1-3,TRBD1
CASSRNRDKDYGYTF,TGTGCCAGCAGTCGAAACAGGGATAAGGACTATGGCTACACCTTC,-,TRBV28,TRBJ1-2,-
CASSTFRGLVYNEQFF,TGTGCCAGTAGTACCTTCAGGGGCCTGGTGTACAATGAGCAGTTCTTC,few,TRBV19,TRBJ2-1,-
CASSQDRIGIGFF,TGTGCCAGCAGCCAAGATCGGATCGGGATAGGTTTCTTT,-,TRBV4-2,TRBJ1-1,-
CASSSRPGTSGSWSTDTQYF,TGTGCCAGTAGTTCACGCCCCGGGACTAGCGGGAGTTGGAGCACAGATACGCAGTATTTT,-,TRBV19,TRBJ2-3,TRBD2
CASSQDGGPNYEQYF,TGTGCCAGCAGCCAAGACGGGGGTCCCAACTACGAGCAGTACTTC,once,TRBV3-1/TRBV3-2,TRBJ2-7,-
CASVQGNYGYTF,TGTGCCAGCGTTCAGGGTAACTATGGCTACACCTTC,few,TRBV2,TRBJ1-2,-
CASSLDWGAATEAFF,TGTGCCAGCAGCTTAGACTGGGGGGCCGCCACTGAAGCTTTCTTT,-,TRBV7-2,TRBJ1-1,-
CASRSRGSTDTQYF,TGTGCCAGCAGATCACGGGGGAGCACAGATACGCAGTATTTT,-,TRBV2,TRBJ2-3,-
CASSLASRGGDEKLFF,TGCGCCAGCAGCTTGGCCTCTAGGGGGGGAGATGAAAAACTGTTTTTT,-,TRBV5-1,TRBJ1-4,-
CATSRDTGYEQYF,TGTGCCACCAGCAGAGATACGGGCTACGAGCAGTACTTC,-,TRBV15,TRBJ2-7,-
CASSSLTGGYEQYF,TGTGCCAGCAGCTCGCTGACAGGGGGTTACGAGCAGTACTTC,-,TRBV11-2,TRBJ2-7,TRBD1
CASSPLAVNTGELFF,TGTGCCAGCAGCCCACTAGCGGTGAACACCGGGGAGCTGTTTTTT,-,TRBV11-2,TRBJ2-2,TRBD2
CASREGGDQETQYF,TGTGCCAGTAGGGAGGGCGGGGACCAAGAGACCCAGTACTTC,-,TRBV19,TRBJ2-5,-
CASSLKGTGGSNQPQHF,TGTGCCAGCAGCCTTAAGGGGACAGGGGGATCCAATCAGCCCCAGCATTTT,-,TRBV4-2,TRBJ1-5,TRBD1
CASSAQQGAVSNEQFF,TGTGCCAGCAGCGCACAACAGGGGGCCGTCAGCAATGAGCAGTTCTTC,-,TRBV7-8,TRBJ2-1,TRBD1
CASSYGDTSYNEQFF,TGTGCCAGCAGTTACGGGGACACCTCCTACAATGAGCAGTTCTTC,-,TRBV6-2/TRBV6-3,TRBJ2-1,-
CASSQGIGTGRDPDTQYF,TGCGCCAGCAGCCAAGGAATTGGGACAGGGAGGGACCCAGATACGCAGTATTTT,-,TRBV4-3,TRBJ2-3,TRBD1
CASRLGEEYGYTF,TGCGCCAGCAGATTGGGGGAAGAGTATGGCTACACCTTC,-,TRBV4-1,TRBJ1-2,-
CASSLTGAGGYTF,TGTGCCAGCAGCCTGACAGGGGCCGGAGGCTACACCTTC,-,TRBV2,TRBJ1-2,TRBD1
CASSSDEGSLLLYGYTF,TGTGCCAGCAGTTCAGACGAAGGGTCCCTGCTACTATATGGCTACACCTTC,-,TRBV7-9,TRBJ1-2,-
CASSYMDRTNEKLFF,TGTGCCAGCAGTTACATGGACAGGACTAATGAAAAACTGTTTTTT,-,TRBV6-5,TRBJ1-4,TRBD1
CASSPHGASDRTDTQYF,TGTGCCAGCAGCCCCCATGGGGCTAGCGACCGCACAGATACGCAGTATTTT,-,TRBV21-1,TRBJ2-3,-
CASSFPVFRGGNQPQHF,TGTGCCAGCAGTTTTCCGGTCTTTAGGGGTGGCAATCAGCCCCAGCATTTT,once,TRBV6-2/TRBV6-3,TRBJ1-5,-
CASSWGTGTYEQYF,TGTGCCAGCAGCTGGGGGACAGGGACCTACGAGCAGTACTTC,-,TRBV5-5,TRBJ2-7,TRBD1
CASSVQAANTEAFF,TGTGCCAGCAGCGTACAGGCGGCGAACACTGAAGCTTTCTTT,-,TRBV9,TRBJ1-1,-
CASSYGQGQNYGYTF,TGTGCCAGCAGTTACGGGCAGGGTCAGAACTATGGCTACACCTTC,-,TRBV6-5,TRBJ1-2,-
CASKGATYNSPLHF,TGTGCCAGCAAAGGGGCGACCTATAATTCACCCCTCCACTTT,-,TRBV27,TRBJ1-6,-
CARSLVLRGMDGNTIYF,TGTGCCAGAAGCTTGGTATTGAGGGGAATGGATGGAAACACCATATATTTT,-,TRBV5-3,TRBJ1-3,-
CASSLTGTEGDEQFF,TGTGCCAGCAGCTTAACAGGGACAGAGGGCGATGAGCAGTTCTTC,-,TRBV7-3,TRBJ2-1,TRBD1
CASSEWGPGEVSDTQYF,TGTGCCAGCAGTGAATGGGGACCGGGCGAAGTTTCAGATACGCAGTATTTT,once,TRBV6-1,TRBJ2-3,-
CASSVGGELYTQYF,TGTGCCAGCAGCGTCGGCGGGGAGTTGTATACGCAGTATTTT,-,TRBV9,TRBJ2-3,-
CASTPRTGGGTDTQYF,TGTGCCAGCACCCCGCGGACAGGGGGCGGGACAGATACGCAGTATTTT,-,TRBV25-1,TRBJ2-3,TRBD1
CAWSVLGTGELFF,TGTGCCTGGAGTGTACTCGGCACCGGGGAGCTGTTTTTT,-,TRBV30,TRBJ2-2,-
CASSLSYMNTEAFF,TGCGCCAGCAGCCTCTCGTACATGAACACTGAAGCTTTCTTT,-,TRBV4-1,TRBJ1-1,-
CASSLFGDTSVNSPLHF,TGTGCCAGCAGTCTGTTCGGGGACACCTCGGTAAATTCACCCCTCCACTTT,-,TRBV28,TRBJ1-6,-
CASSIATLDGDNEQFF,TGTGCCAGTAGTATAGCGACCCTGGACGGAGACAATGAGCAGTTCTTC,-,TRBV19,TRBJ2-1,-
CASSRTGEETQYF,TGTGCCAGCAGTCGGACAGGGGAAGAGACCCAGTACTTC,-,TRBV6-4,TRBJ2-5,TRBD1